This entry concerns a single T cell receptor beta chain. Its antigen is not identified. These data are taken from a study of long-term antiretroviral therapy in people with HIV. Study findings and constraints: Versus controls, repertoires in people with HIV had narrower CDR3 length ranges. Clones with expansion before ART led the repertoire at all time points.

They ran version v3.0 of the immunoSEQ assay at survey level. This table comes from immunoSEQ multiplex PCR, and its TCRdb copy is limited to in-frame clones, with some not included. The table has 15,000 to 20,000 clones, around 74% seen once. The CDR3 consists of 15 residues. V was cut by 1 base and J by 2 bases, with 11 bases left in between. Germline V gene data show CDR1 as MGHRA and CDR2 as YSYEKL. The genes are TRBV4-1 and TRBJ2-5; maybe TRBD1 (6 bases). The sequencing used unsorted PBMCs, collected at the start of antiretroviral therapy. This clonotype was obtained from a man between 25 and 39 years old with HIV. The CDR3 DNA follows: TGCGCCAGCAGCCAAGGAACAGGGTTGCAAGAGACCCAGTACTTC. Translating gives CASSQGTGLQETQYF.